Each of the 13 T cell receptor beta chains below was sequenced from the same sample in a study of T cells in Graves' hyperthyroidism and ophthalmopathy. RNA transcripts provided the source from which TCR beta CDR3 regions were amplified. The primer set for the first-round RT-PCR of the TCR CDR3 was HTBI. TCRdb passed the multiplex PCR reads through MiXCR, listing each CDR3 protein once. The table has a few hundred thousand distinct CDR3 sequences, around a quarter seen once; the top ten hold over 70%. The material sequenced was blood. Receptors were obtained from a man aged 50 to 59 with Graves' hyperthyroidism.

At least ten counts were recorded for this clonotype. J is TRBJ1-5 and V is TRBV3-1; 12 bases match TRBD1. V lost 4 bases to trimming and J lost 7 bases; unmatched junction nucleotides: 8. CDR1 is LGHDT, CDR2 YNNKEL, per germline (reference sequence). The CDR3 is 16 residues long. CDR3 residues: CASSPGTGGFGQPQHF. DNA of the CDR3: TGTGCCAGCAGCCCCGGGACAGGGGGCTTCGGGCAGCCCCAGCATTTT.

The genes are TRBV20-1 and TRBJ1-5; D gene uncertain. This CDR3 has 15 amino acids. Trimming took off 2 bases at V and 3 bases at J, with 14 bases between the two ends. CDR1 is DFQATT, CDR2 SNEGSKA, per germline (reference sequence). CDR3 coding DNA: TGCAGTGCTAGATTAGAAGGGCGATACAATCAGCCCCAGCATTTT. It codes for CSARLEGRYNQPQHF.

In its sample, this clonotype was seen many times. This sequence joins TRBV2 and TRBJ2-1; D is undetermined. The CDR3 extends over 11 amino acids. Trimming pared 8 bases from V and 6 bases from J, leaving 8 bases between. CDR1 is SNHLY, CDR2 FYNNEI, per germline. CDR3 coding DNA: TGTGCCAGCGGGGTCCTCAATGAGCAGTTCTTC. As protein: CASGVLNEQFF.

The chain carries TRBV7-3 and TRBJ1-1, with D perhaps TRBD1 (5 bases). CDR1 SGHTA and CDR2 FQGTGA come from the germline V gene. V lost 5 bases, J lost 0 bases, and 13 bases lay in between. The CDR3 is made up of 15 amino acids. The CDR3 reads CASSPGRSMNTEAFF. The CDR3 nucleotides are TGTGCCAGCAGCCCGGGACGTTCTATGAACACTGAAGCTTTCTTT.

The rearrangement uses TRBV6-2 or TRBV6-3 and TRBJ2-2; TRBD2 matches 9 bases. The CDR3 is 16 amino acids. The junction had 12 bases not matched to a gene; V was cut back by 8 bases and J by 5 bases. Germline values: CDR1 MNHEY, CDR2 SVGEGT. This CDR3 is CASARGAGGETGELFF. The DNA for the CDR3 is TGTGCCAGCGCGAGGGGAGCGGGAGGAGAAACCGGGGAGCTGTTTTTT.

The chain employs TRBV11-2 and TRBJ2-3; 14 bases match TRBD2. Germline loops: CDR1 SGHAT, CDR2 FQNNGV. The CDR3 extends over 18 amino acids. The V gene end was trimmed by 5 bases and the J gene end by 3 bases; junction bases not matched to a gene: 10. CDR3: CASSRFGTSGSVTDTQYF. The CDR3 DNA follows: TGTGCCAGCAGCCGTTTCGGGACTAGCGGGAGTGTAACAGATACGCAGTATTTT.

The sample holds many counts of this clonotype. The genes are TRBV12-3 or TRBV12-4 and TRBJ1-3, with 7 bases fitting TRBD1. Losses at the gene ends were 7 bases for V and 4 bases for J; bases not matched to a gene: 10. The CDR3 sequence is 15 residues long. The CDR3 is CASTRGGRGGNTIYF. The CDR3 DNA is TGTGCCAGCACCCGAGGGGGCCGAGGGGGAAACACCATATATTTT.

Many counts were recorded for this clonotype. This chain joins TRBV11-2 and TRBJ2-3; 7 bases map to TRBD2. The germline gives CDR1 SGHAT, CDR2 FQNNGV. The CDR3 runs 13 residues. V gave up 0 bases and J gave up 8 bases; unmatched junction bases: 2. The CDR3 reads CASSLEGLGTQYF. The CDR3 nucleotides are TGTGCCAGCAGCTTAGAAGGACTAGGTACGCAGTATTTT.

The table lists this clonotype with a few counts. This chain links TRBV9 with TRBJ2-7; TRBD1 or TRBD2 may be the D gene (7 bases each). V gave up 1 base and J gave up 3 bases, with 11 bases separating them. Germline-derived CDR1 and CDR2 are SGDLS and YYNGEE. The CDR3 runs to 14 residues. The CDR3 sequence: CASSVSGGGYEQYF. As DNA, the CDR3 is TGTGCCAGCAGCGTATCAGGGGGGGGCTACGAGCAGTACTTC.

This clonotype was found a few times. The J gene is TRBJ2-7, the V gene TRBV7-6; 10 bases align to TRBD2. The CDR3 covers 20 residues. Germline CDR1 SGHVS, CDR2 FNYEAQ. V dropped 4 bases and J dropped 2; count of bases not matched to a gene: 20. CDR3 loop: CASSSLHTGLAVERPYEQYF. DNA for the CDR3: TGTGCCAGCAGCTCCCTCCATACTGGACTAGCGGTCGAGAGGCCCTACGAGCAGTACTTC.

This clonotype was observed once. The V call is TRBV19, the J call TRBJ2-1; TRBD2 agrees at 12 bases. This CDR3 contains 14 residues. Germline V gene data show CDR1 as LNHDA and CDR2 as SQIVND (reference sequence). V gave up 3 bases and J gave up 8 bases; unmatched junction bases: 2. The CDR3 bases are TGTGCCAGTAGTATGTCTAGCGGGGGGGATGAGCAGTTCTTC. This codes for CASSMSSGGDEQFF. The whole variable domain, remainder taken from reference TRBV19 and TRBJ2-1, is DGGITQSPKYLFRKEGQNVTLSCEQNLNHDAMYWYRQDPGQGLRLIYYSQIVNDFQKGDIAEGYSVSREKKESFPLTVTSAQKNPTAFYLCASSMSSGGDEQFFGPGTRLTVL.

V gene TRBV5-6 combines with J gene TRBJ2-4; 8 nucleotides line up with TRBD1. The CDR3 covers 15 residues. The ends lost 3 bases at V and 1 base at J; junction bases unmatched: 3. Per germline, CDR1 SGHDT and CDR2 YYEEEE. The CDR3, as DNA: TGTGCCAGCAGCTCTGGGGACAGGGCCAAAAACATTCAGTACTTC. It codes for CASSSGDRAKNIQYF.

This chain uses TRBV16 with TRBJ1-2, with D uncertain. This CDR3 region has 16 residues. Trimming shortened V by 0 bases and J by 7 bases, and 18 bases separated the two germline ends. Germline CDR1 reads KGHSY; CDR2 reads FQNENV. In DNA form, the CDR3 reads TGTGCCAGCAGCCAATCGTGGCCGGCAAACGCCCTTGGCTACACCTTC. Its protein product is CASSQSWPANALGYTF. The entire variable domain, with the rest obtained from reference TRBV16 and TRBJ1-2, is as follows: GEEVAQTPKHLVRGEGQKAKLYCAPIKGHSYVFWYQQVLKNEFKFLISFQNENVFDETGMPKERFSAKCLPNSPCSLEIQATKLEDSAVYFCASSQSWPANALGYTFGSGTRLTVV.